The text below deals with one TCR beta chain. The sample comes from a study of control samples from healthy donors and cancer patients. Trimming removed 6 bases at V and 3 bases at J, with 21 bases between. CDR1 is SGHNT and CDR2 is YYREEE in the germline V gene (reference sequence). The length of the CDR3 is 16 residues. Clones were sequenced by immunoSEQ multiplex PCR, and TCRdb holds only the in-frame ones, with some missing. The data show approximately 98,000 clones, with just under 85% seen just once and roughly 6.5% held by the top ten. This sequence was found in a young man in good health. Sequencing used blood. The chain recombines TRBV5-4 with TRBJ1-2; possibly TRBD1 for D (6 bases). The CDR3, as DNA: TGTGCCAGCACCTCCCAGGCCAGGGGAGGCGACTATGGCTACACCTTC. Its protein product is CASTSQARGGDYGYTF.